The TCR beta chain described here comes from a study of identifying expanded T cells in peripheral blood. The table came from immunoSEQ multiplex PCR; TCRdb's copy has only in-frame clones and leaves some out. Of approximately 59,000 clones listed, roughly nine tenths are singletons. Concerning this clone: The antigen is not known.

V lost 4 bases and J lost 9; bases outside the gene matches: 4. From germline, CDR1 is MNHNS and CDR2 SASEGT. This CDR3 region has 13 residues. Study findings and constraints: Across healthy donors, higher total template counts meant significantly greater roughly two-week count variance. Differentially abundant clones: around 1.1 between replicates, roughly 16 at two to three weeks, 19 to 20 at four.

This chain uses TRBV6-1 with TRBJ2-3, with 10 bases aligning to TRBD2. The specimen was blood. The clonotype comes from a person between 18 and 75 years old in good health. The chain's CDR3 is CASSGTSGITQYF. CDR3 in DNA: TGTGCCAGCAGTGGTACTAGCGGGATAACGCAGTATTTT.